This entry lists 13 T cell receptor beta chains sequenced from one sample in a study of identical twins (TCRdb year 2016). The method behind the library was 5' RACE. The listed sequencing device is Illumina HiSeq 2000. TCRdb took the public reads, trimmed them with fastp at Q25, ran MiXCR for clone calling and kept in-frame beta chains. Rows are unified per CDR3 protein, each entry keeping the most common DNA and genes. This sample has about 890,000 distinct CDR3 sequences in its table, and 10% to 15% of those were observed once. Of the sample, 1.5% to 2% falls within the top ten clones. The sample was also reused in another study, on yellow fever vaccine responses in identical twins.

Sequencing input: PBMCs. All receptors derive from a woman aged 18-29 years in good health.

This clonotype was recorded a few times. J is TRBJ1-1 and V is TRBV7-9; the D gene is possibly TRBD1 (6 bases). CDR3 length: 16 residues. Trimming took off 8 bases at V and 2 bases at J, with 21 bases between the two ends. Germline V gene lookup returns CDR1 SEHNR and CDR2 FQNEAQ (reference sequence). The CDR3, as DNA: TGTGCCAGCCGAGAACAGGGAGGTGCGGCCAACACTGAAGCTTTCTTT. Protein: CASREQGGAANTEAFF.

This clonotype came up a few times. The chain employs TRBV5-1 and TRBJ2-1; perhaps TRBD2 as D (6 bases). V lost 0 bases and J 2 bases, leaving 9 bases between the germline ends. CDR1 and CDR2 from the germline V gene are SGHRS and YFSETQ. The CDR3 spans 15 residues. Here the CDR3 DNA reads TGCGCCAGCAGCTTGGTAGCGGCAACCTACAATGAGCAGTTCTTC. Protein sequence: CASSLVAATYNEQFF.

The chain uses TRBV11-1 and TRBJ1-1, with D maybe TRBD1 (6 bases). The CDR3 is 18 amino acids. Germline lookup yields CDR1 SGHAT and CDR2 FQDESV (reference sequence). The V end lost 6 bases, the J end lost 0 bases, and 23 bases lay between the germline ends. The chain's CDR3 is CASRTKTDRRPLNTEAFF. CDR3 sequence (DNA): TGTGCCAGCAGGACCAAAACTGACAGGCGACCTCTGAACACTGAAGCTTTCTTT.

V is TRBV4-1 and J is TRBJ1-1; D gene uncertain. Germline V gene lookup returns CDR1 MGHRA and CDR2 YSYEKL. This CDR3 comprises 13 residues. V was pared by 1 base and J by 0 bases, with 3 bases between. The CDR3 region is CASSQAVNTEAFF. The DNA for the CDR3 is TGCGCCAGCAGCCAAGCGGTGAACACTGAAGCTTTCTTT.

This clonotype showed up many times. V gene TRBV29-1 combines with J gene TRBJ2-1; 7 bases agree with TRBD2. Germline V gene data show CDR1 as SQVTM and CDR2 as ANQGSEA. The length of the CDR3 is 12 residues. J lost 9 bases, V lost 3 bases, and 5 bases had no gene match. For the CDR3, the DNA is TGCAGCGTTGATGGACTAGTTGTTGAGCAGTTCTTC. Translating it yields CSVDGLVVEQFF.

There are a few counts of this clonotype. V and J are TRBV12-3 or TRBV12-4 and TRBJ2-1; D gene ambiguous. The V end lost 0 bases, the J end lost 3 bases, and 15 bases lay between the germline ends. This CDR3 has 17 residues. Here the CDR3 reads CASSLATPVASYNEQFF. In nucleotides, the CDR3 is TGTGCCAGCAGTTTAGCGACCCCAGTCGCTAGCTACAATGAGCAGTTCTTC.

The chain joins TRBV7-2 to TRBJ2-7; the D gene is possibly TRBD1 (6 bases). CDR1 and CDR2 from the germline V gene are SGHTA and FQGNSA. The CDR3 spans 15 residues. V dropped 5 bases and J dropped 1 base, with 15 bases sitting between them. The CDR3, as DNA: TGTGCCAGCAGCCTAGGGGGAGACGGTTCCTACGAGCAGTACTTC. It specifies CASSLGGDGSYEQYF.

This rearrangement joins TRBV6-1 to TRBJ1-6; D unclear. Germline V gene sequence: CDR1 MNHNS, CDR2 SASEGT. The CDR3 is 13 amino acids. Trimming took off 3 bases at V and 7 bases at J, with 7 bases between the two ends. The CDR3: CASSEATNSPLHF. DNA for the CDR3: TGTGCCAGCAGTGAGGCGACAAATTCACCCCTCCACTTT.

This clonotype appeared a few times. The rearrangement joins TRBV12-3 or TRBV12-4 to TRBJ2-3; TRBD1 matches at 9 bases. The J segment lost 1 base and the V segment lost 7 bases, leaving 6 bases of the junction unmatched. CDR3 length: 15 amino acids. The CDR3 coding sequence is TGTGCCAGCAACAGGGGGCGAGTGGGCACAGATACGCAGTATTTT. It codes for CASNRGRVGTDTQYF.

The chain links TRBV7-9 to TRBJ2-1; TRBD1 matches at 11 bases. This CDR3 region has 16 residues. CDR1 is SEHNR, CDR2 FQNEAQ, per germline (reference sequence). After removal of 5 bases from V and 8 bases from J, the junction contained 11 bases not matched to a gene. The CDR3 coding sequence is TGTGCCAGCAGCGCTGAGGACAGGGGGCTCCCAGATGAGCAGTTCTTC. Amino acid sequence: CASSAEDRGLPDEQFF.

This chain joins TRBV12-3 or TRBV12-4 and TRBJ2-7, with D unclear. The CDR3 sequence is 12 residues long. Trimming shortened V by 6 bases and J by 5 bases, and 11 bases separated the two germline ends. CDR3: CASRRLGHEQYF. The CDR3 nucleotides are TGTGCCAGCAGGAGACTGGGCCACGAGCAGTACTTC.

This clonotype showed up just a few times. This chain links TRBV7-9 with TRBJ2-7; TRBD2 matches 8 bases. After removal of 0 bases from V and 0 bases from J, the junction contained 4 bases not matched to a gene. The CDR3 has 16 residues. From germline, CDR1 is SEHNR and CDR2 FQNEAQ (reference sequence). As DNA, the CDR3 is TGTGCCAGCAGCTTAGCATACAGCGGGAGCTCCTACGAGCAGTACTTC. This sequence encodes CASSLAYSGSSYEQYF.

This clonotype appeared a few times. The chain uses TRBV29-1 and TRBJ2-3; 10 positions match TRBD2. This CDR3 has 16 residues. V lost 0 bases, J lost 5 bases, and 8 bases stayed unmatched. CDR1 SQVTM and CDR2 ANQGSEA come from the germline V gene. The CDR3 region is CSVEDGQRLAGDTQYF. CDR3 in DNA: TGCAGCGTTGAAGATGGGCAAAGACTAGCGGGAGATACGCAGTATTTT.